These 25 T cell receptor beta chains originate from one sample sequenced in a study of T cell responses to AZD1222 COVID-19 vaccine. TCRdb's copy holds only in-frame clones and misses some; the assay was immunoSEQ multiplex PCR. Among about 84,000 clones listed, roughly 85% were seen once. The sequencing here drew on peripheral blood, taken 28 days after the second AZD1222 dose. The receptors originated from an adult who received the AZD1222 COVID-19 vaccine.

This chain connects TRBV9 to TRBJ1-1; a weak D match, TRBD1 (5 bases). V was pared by 1 base and J by 3 bases, with 10 bases between. CDR1 and CDR2 from the germline V gene are SGDLS and YYNGEE. The CDR3 contains 14 residues. CDR3: CASSVSVGDTEAFF. The CDR3, as DNA: TGTGCCAGCAGCGTATCTGTGGGGGACACTGAAGCTTTCTTT.

The V and J genes are TRBV28 and TRBJ2-7; a possible D gene is TRBD1 (6 bases). Trimming shortened V by 6 bases and J by 2 bases, and 14 bases separated the two germline ends. Germline-derived CDR1 and CDR2 are MDHEN and SYDVKM. There are 14 residues in the CDR3. In DNA form, the CDR3 reads TGTGCCAGCAGCCAGGACAGCCCGACCTACGAGCAGTACTTC. Its translation: CASSQDSPTYEQYF.

The rearrangement links TRBV5-6 to TRBJ2-1; 9 bases match TRBD2. V trimming: 1 base; J trimming: 5 bases; junction bases outside the gene matches: 7. Germline values: CDR1 SGHDT, CDR2 YYEEEE. The CDR3 is 16 amino acids. As DNA, the CDR3 is TGTGCCAGCAGCTTGCCTAGCGGGGTTATGCACAATGAGCAGTTCTTC. It encodes CASSLPSGVMHNEQFF.

The V gene is TRBV18, the J gene TRBJ1-6; D possibly corresponds to TRBD1 (5 bases). CDR3 length equals 16 residues. Germline V gene sequence: CDR1 KGHSH, CDR2 LQKENI. With 3 bases removed from V and 0 bases from J, the gap between germline ends came to 9 bases. The CDR3 nucleotides are TGTGCCAGCTCACCGGCAGGGAGCTCCTATAATTCACCCCTCCACTTT. Its translation: CASSPAGSSYNSPLHF.

The count of this clone is one. The chain joins TRBV7-2 to TRBJ2-1; weak D call: TRBD2 (6 bases). The V gene lost 5 bases and the J gene lost 1 base, with 12 bases spanning the gap. Germline CDR1 and CDR2: SGHTA and FQGNSA. The CDR3 has 15 amino acids. DNA for the CDR3: TGTGCCAGCAGCACAGACCGGGGGTCCTACAATGAGCAGTTCTTC. Its protein is CASSTDRGSYNEQFF. The full variable domain, its missing parts supplied by reference TRBV7-2 and TRBJ2-1, is GAGVSQSPSNKVTEKGKDVELRCDPISGHTALYWYRQSLGQGLEFLIYFQGNSAPDKSGLPSDRFSAERTGGSVSTLTIQRTQQEDSAVYLCASSTDRGSYNEQFFGPGTRLTVL.

Here the CDR3 reads CASSNRDGYGYTF. CDR3 DNA sequence: TGTGCCAGCAGCAACCGGGACGGCTATGGCTACACCTTC. This chain links TRBV13 with TRBJ1-2; D is possibly TRBD1 (5 bases). The V gene lost 5 bases and the J gene lost 4 bases, with 11 bases spanning the gap. There are 13 residues in the CDR3. The germline CDR1 and CDR2 sequences are PRHDT and FYEKMQ (reference sequence).

The chain employs TRBV7-2 and TRBJ2-1, with D possibly being TRBD1 (5 bases). This CDR3 comprises 15 residues. Germline CDR1 SGHTA, CDR2 FQGNSA. V was trimmed by 6 bases and J by 7 bases, leaving 19 bases between them. CDR3 in amino acids: CASRPHGSGMNEQFF. The CDR3 DNA reads as TGTGCCAGCAGACCTCACGGATCAGGGATGAATGAGCAGTTCTTC.

V gene TRBV6-2 or TRBV6-3 combines with J gene TRBJ2-7; 9 nucleotides align to TRBD1. V lost 6 bases to trimming and J lost 4 bases; unmatched junction nucleotides: 7. The CDR3 contains 14 residues. Looked up from germline, CDR1 is MNHEY and CDR2 is SVGEGT. CDR3 region: CASSQPGQGYEQYF. Written as DNA, the CDR3 is TGTGCCAGCAGCCAACCGGGACAGGGTTACGAGCAGTACTTC.

The chain employs TRBV3-1 (or the pseudogene TRBV3-2) and TRBJ1-2; D not certain. V lost 4 bases to trimming and J lost 8 bases, with 14 bases between them. This CDR3 has 13 residues. The germline gives CDR1 LGHDT, CDR2 YNNKEL (reference sequence). In DNA, the CDR3 is TGTGCCAGCAGCCTCGGGCCTTACGAGGGCTACACCTTC. Its translation: CASSLGPYEGYTF.

The chain employs TRBV4-1 and TRBJ1-4, with 7 bases that match TRBD1. The CDR3 extends over 14 amino acids. The ends lost 3 bases at V and 8 bases at J; junction bases unmatched: 6. Germline lookup yields CDR1 MGHRA and CDR2 YSYEKL. This chain's CDR3 is CASSQTGYDEKLFF. The CDR3, as DNA: TGCGCCAGCAGCCAGACAGGGTACGACGAAAAACTGTTTTTT.

The V and J genes are TRBV24-1 and TRBJ2-2; D gene ambiguous. This CDR3 is 14 amino acids long. V gave up 2 bases and J gave up 4 bases, with 7 bases separating them. The germline gives CDR1 KGHDR, CDR2 SFDVKD. CDR3 DNA sequence: TGTGCCACCAGTGATTGGCGGCCCACCGGGGAGCTGTTTTTT. Its translation: CATSDWRPTGELFF.

This clone turned up a few times. The chain carries TRBV7-8 and TRBJ1-1; D uncertain. Germline CDR1 is SGHVS and CDR2 is FQNEAQ. V was trimmed by 2 bases and J by 1 base, leaving 14 bases between them. The CDR3 is 16 residues long. The CDR3 nucleotides read TGTGCCAGCAGCTTAAAATCGACTGTGTCGAACACTGAAGCTTTCTTT. Translated, it gives CASSLKSTVSNTEAFF.

The chain couples TRBV6-5 to TRBJ1-6; the D gene is possibly TRBD1 (5 bases). Germline V lookup: CDR1 MNHEY, CDR2 SVGAGI. The CDR3 sequence is 12 residues long. The V end was cut by 6 bases, the J end by 8 bases, with 8 bases between. CDR3 sequence: CASREGYSPLHF. In nucleotides, the CDR3 is TGTGCCAGCAGAGAGGGGTATTCACCCCTCCACTTT.

The chain is built from TRBV10-3 and TRBJ1-5, with 9 bases fitting TRBD1. Germline loops: CDR1 ENHRY, CDR2 SYGVKD. J lost 3 bases, V lost 10 bases, and 4 bases had no gene match. The CDR3 sequence is 13 residues long. CDR3 coding DNA: TGTGCCACCAGACAGGGGGACAATCAGCCCCAGCATTTT. As protein: CATRQGDNQPQHF.

This sequence joins TRBV7-2 and TRBJ2-5, with D perhaps assigned TRBD1 or TRBD2 (6 bases each). The CDR3 consists of 15 residues. The germline V and J ends were trimmed by 5 bases and 3 bases, with 16 bases remaining between them. Germline loops: CDR1 SGHTA, CDR2 FQGNSA. In DNA, the CDR3 is TGTGCCAGCAGCCCAGCTGGGGGGCTAAAAGAGACCCAGTACTTC. Translating it yields CASSPAGGLKETQYF.

This clone was recorded a few times. In DNA form, the CDR3 reads TGTGCCAGCAGCTTAGGGCTCACATCTGGGGCCAACGTCCTGACTTTC. This codes for CASSLGLTSGANVLTF. The chain carries TRBV11-1 and TRBJ2-6; no reliable D call. The CDR3 is 16 amino acids. V lost 1 base, J lost 1 base, and 8 bases lay in between. Germline CDR1 SGHAT, CDR2 FQDESV (reference sequence).

This clone was recorded only once. The rearrangement joins TRBV4-2 to TRBJ2-1, with 10 bases aligning to TRBD2. Germline V gene sequence: CDR1 LGHNA, CDR2 YNFKEQ. Trimming took 5 bases from V and 0 from J; bases not matched to a gene: 16. This CDR3 is built from 20 residues. In DNA, the CDR3 is TGTGCCAGCAGCAGCCCTCCCGGTAGCGGGGGGCTGAGCTCCTACAATGAGCAGTTCTTC. Translated: CASSSPPGSGGLSSYNEQFF.

This rearrangement joins TRBV5-1 to TRBJ1-2; D call uncertain. Per the germline V gene, CDR1 is SGHRS and CDR2 is YFSETQ. Between the trimmed V and J ends, which lost 6 bases and 7 bases, there was a span of 13 bases. The CDR3 totals 12 residues. The CDR3 region is CASTSGFGGYTF. CDR3 nucleotide sequence: TGCGCCAGCACGAGTGGCTTCGGTGGCTACACCTTC.

J is TRBJ1-2 and V is TRBV6-5, with 8 bases aligning to TRBD1. The CDR3 covers 13 residues. V shed 8 bases and J 2 bases; nucleotides not matched to a gene: 4. Germline V gene sequence: CDR1 MNHEY, CDR2 SVGAGI. The DNA for the CDR3 is TGTGCCAGCGGGAGGACAGGGAACTATGGCTACACCTTC. Translating it yields CASGRTGNYGYTF.

The rearrangement uses TRBV7-3 and TRBJ2-1; D remains unclear. The V gene lost 11 bases and the J gene lost 0 bases, with 17 bases spanning the gap. Germline V gene sequence: CDR1 SGHTA, CDR2 FQGTGA. The length of the CDR3 is 15 residues. The DNA for the CDR3 is TGTGCCGTATCCCCCGCACCCTGCTCCTACAATGAGCAGTTCTTC. Translated: CAVSPAPCSYNEQFF.

This sequence joins TRBV15 and TRBJ2-5, with D unresolved. Germline V lookup: CDR1 LNHNV, CDR2 YYDKDF (reference sequence). The CDR3 sequence is 14 residues long. Between the trimmed V and J ends, which lost 3 bases and 1 base, there was a span of 9 bases. The CDR3 region has the DNA TGTGCCACCAGCAGGGTCGGCTCCCAAGAGACCCAGTACTTC. This codes for CATSRVGSQETQYF.

This clone appeared a single time. V gene TRBV9 combines with J gene TRBJ1-3; 9 bases agree with TRBD1. V was pared by 0 bases and J by 6 bases, with 7 bases of the junction left unmatched. This CDR3 is 16 amino acids long. The germline CDR1 and CDR2 sequences are SGDLS and YYNGEE. The CDR3, as DNA: TGTGCCAGCAGCGTAGAGGGAGGGACAGGGACAAACACCATATATTTT. Its translation: CASSVEGGTGTNTIYF.

This clone occurred once. This sequence joins TRBV6-2 or TRBV6-3 and TRBJ2-5; 8 bases agree with TRBD2. V dropped 5 bases and J dropped 2; count of bases not matched to a gene: 4. The germline CDR1 and CDR2 sequences are MNHEY and SVGEGT. This CDR3 region has 14 residues. The CDR3 reads CASSTGTSQETQYF. Written as DNA, the CDR3 is TGTGCCAGCAGTACCGGGACTAGTCAAGAGACCCAGTACTTC.

The V and J genes are TRBV9 and TRBJ2-3; 9 nucleotides agree with TRBD2. With 6 bases clipped from V and 2 bases from J, the junction kept 7 bases outside the gene matches. The CDR3 spans 15 residues. Per the germline V gene, CDR1 is SGDLS and CDR2 is YYNGEE. The DNA for the CDR3 is TGTGCCAGCAAAGTTAGCGGGGGCGACACAGATACGCAGTATTTT. Translation: CASKVSGGDTDTQYF.

The chain carries TRBV5-6 and TRBJ1-1; D not resolved. Trimming left V 4 bases short and J 4 bases short, with 8 bases between. The CDR3 consists of 12 residues. Germline CDR1 reads SGHDT; CDR2 reads YYEEEE. CDR3 in DNA: TGTGCCAGCAGCGCCGGTGGCACTGAAGCTTTCTTT. Its protein is CASSAGGTEAFF.